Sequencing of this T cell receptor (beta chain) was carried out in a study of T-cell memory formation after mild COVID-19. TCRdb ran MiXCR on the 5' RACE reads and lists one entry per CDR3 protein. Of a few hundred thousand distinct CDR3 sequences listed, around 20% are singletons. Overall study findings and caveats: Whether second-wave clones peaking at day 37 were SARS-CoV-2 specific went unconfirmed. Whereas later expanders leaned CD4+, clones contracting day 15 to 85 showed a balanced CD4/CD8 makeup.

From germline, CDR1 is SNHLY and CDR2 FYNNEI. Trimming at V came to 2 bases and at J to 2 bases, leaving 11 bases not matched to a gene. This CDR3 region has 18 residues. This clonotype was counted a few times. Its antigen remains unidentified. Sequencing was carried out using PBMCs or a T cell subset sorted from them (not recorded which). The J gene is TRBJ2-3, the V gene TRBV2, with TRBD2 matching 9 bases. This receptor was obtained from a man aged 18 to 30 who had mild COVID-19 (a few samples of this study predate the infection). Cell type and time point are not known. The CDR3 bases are TGTGCCAGCAGTGAAAGGGGTCAGCGACTAGCGGTCACAGATACGCAGTATTTT. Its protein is CASSERGQRLAVTDTQYF.